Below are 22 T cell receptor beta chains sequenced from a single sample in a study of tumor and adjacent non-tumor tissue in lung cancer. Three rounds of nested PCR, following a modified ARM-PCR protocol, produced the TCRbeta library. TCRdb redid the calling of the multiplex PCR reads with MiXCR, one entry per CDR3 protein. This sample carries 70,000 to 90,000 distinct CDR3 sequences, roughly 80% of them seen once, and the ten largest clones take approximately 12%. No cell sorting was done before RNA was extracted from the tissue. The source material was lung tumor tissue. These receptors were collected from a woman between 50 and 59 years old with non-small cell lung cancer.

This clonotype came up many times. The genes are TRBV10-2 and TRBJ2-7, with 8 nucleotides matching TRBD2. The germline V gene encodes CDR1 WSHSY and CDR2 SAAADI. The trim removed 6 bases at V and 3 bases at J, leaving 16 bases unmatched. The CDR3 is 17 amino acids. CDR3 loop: CASSPDQRLLADYEQYF. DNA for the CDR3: TGCGCCAGCAGCCCAGACCAGAGACTACTAGCGGACTACGAGCAGTACTTC.

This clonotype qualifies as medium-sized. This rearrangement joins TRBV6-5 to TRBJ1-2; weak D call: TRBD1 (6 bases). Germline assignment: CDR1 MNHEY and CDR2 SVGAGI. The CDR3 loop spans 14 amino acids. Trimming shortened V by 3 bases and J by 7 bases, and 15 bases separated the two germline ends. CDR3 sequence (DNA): TGTGCCAGCAGTTATTCGCGTCAGGGGAGTGGCTACACCTTC. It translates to CASSYSRQGSGYTF.

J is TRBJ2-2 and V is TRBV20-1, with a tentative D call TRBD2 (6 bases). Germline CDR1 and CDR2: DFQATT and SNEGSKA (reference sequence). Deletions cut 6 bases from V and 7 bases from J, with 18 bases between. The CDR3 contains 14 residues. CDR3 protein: CSASRDSIIGELFF. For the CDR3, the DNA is TGCAGTGCAAGCCGGGACTCTATCATCGGGGAGCTGTTTTTT.

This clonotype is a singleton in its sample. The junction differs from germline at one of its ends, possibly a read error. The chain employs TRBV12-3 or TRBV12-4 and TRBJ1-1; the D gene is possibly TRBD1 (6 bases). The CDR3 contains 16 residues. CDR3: CASSLGGRKGDTEDFF. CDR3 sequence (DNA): TGTGCCAGCAGTTTGGGGGGACGGAAAGGGGACACTGAAGATTTCTTT.

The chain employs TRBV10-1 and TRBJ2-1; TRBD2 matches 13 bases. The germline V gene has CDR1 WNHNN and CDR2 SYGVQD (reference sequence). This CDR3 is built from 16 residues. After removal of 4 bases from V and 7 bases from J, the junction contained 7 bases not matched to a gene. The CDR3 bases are TGCGCCAGCAGTGGATCTGGGACTAGCGGGAATAATGAGCAGTTCTTC. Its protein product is CASSGSGTSGNNEQFF.

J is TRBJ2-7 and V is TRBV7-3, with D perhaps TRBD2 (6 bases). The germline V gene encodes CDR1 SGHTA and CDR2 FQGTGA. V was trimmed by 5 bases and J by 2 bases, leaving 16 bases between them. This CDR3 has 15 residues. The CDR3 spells CASSPSGGITYEQYF. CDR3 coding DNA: TGTGCCAGCAGCCCGTCTGGAGGGATTACCTACGAGCAGTACTTC.

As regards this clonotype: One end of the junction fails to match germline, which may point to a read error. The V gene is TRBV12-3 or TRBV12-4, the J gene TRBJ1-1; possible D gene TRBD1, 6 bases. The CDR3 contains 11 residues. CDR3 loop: CASRRGGSASF. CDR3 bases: TGTGCCAGCAGAAGGGGGGGTTCAGCTTCCTTT.

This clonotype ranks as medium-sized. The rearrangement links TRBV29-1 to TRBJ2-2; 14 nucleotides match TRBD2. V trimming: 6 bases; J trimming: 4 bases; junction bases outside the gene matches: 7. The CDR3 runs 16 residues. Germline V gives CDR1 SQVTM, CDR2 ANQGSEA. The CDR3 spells CSVMTSGREGTGELFF. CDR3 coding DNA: TGCAGCGTGATGACTAGCGGGAGGGAAGGCACCGGGGAGCTGTTTTTT.

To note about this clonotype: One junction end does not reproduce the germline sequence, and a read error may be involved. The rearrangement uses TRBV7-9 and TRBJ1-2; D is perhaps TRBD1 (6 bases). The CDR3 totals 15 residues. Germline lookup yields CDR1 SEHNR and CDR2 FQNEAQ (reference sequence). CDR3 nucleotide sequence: TGTGCCAGCAGTTTGCGGGGGGCGACTAACTGTGGCTACACCTTC. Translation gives CASSLRGATNCGYTF.

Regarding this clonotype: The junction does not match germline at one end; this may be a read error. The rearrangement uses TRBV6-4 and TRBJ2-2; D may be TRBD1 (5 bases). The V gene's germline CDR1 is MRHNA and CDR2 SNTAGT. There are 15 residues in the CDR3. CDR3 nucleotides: TGTGCCAGTAGTGAGCAGGGAACGAACACCGGGGAGCTGTTTTTT. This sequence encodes CASSEQGTNTGELFF.

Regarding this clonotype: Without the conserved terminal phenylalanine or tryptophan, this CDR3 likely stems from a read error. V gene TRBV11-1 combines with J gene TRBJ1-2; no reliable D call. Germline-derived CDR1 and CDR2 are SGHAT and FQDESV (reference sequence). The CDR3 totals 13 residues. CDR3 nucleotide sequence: TGTGCCGGCAGCTTAACCAAGAACTATGGCTACACCTTA. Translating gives CAGSLTKNYGYTL.

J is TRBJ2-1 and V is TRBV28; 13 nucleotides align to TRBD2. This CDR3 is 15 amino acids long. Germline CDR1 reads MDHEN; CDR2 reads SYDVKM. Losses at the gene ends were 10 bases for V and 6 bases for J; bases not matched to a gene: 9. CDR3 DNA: TGTGCCATCAGCCCTGGACTAGCGGGAGTCAATGAGCAGTTCTTC. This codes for CAISPGLAGVNEQFF.

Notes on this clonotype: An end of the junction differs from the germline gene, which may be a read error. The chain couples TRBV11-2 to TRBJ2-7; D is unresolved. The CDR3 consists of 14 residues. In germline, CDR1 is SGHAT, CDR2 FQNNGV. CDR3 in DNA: TGTGCCAGCGGCTTAGTAACCGAGACGTACGAGCAGTATTTC. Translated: CASGLVTETYEQYF. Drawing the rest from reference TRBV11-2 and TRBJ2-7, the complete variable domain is EAGVAQSPRYKIIEKRQSVAFWCNPISGHATLYWYQQILGQGPKLLIQFQNNGVVDDSQLPKDRFSAERLKGVDSTLKIQPAKLEDSAVYLCASGLVTETYEQYFGPGTRLTVT.

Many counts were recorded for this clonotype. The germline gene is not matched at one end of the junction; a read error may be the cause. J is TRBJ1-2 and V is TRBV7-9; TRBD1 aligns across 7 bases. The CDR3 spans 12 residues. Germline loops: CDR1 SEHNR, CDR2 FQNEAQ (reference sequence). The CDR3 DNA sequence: TGTGCCAGCAGCCGCGACAGGGATGATCTCGCCTTC. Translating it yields CASSRDRDDLAF.

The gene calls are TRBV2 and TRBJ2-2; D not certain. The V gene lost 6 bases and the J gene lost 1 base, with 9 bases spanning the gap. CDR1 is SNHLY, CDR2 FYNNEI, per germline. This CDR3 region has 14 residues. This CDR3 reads CASRASQNTGELFF. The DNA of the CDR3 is TGTGCCAGCAGGGCGAGCCAGAACACCGGGGAGCTGTTTTTT. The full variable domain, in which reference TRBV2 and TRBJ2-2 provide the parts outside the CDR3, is EPEVTQTPSHQVTQMGQEVILRCVPISNHLYFYWYRQILGQKVEFLVSFYNNEISEKSEIFDDQFSVERPDGSNFTLKIRSTKLEDSAMYFCASRASQNTGELFFGEGSRLTVL.

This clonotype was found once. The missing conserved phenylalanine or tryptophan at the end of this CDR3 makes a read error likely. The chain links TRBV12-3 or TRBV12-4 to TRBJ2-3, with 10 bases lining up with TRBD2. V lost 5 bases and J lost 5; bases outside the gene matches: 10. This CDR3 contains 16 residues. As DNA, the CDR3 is TGTGCCAGCAGTCTACTTCTAGCGGGAGCGGGAGATACGCAGTATTCT. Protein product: CASSLLLAGAGDTQYS.

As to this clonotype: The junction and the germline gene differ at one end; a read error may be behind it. The CDR3 spells CAISELTGLSNQPHHF. The CDR3 DNA follows: TGTGCCATCAGTGAGTTGACAGGGTTGAGCAATCAGCCCCACCATTTT. The chain links TRBV10-3 to TRBJ1-5, with 7 bases that match TRBD1. In germline, CDR1 is ENHRY, CDR2 SYGVKD. This CDR3 comprises 16 residues.

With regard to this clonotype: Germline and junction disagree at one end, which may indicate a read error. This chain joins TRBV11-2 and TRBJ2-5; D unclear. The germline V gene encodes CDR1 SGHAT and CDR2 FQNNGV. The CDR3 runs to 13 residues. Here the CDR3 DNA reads TGTGTCAGCAGCCCGATCATCCGGGAGACCCAGTACTTC. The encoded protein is CVSSPIIRETQYF.

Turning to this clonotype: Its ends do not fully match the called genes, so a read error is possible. CDR3 sequence reads: CASSPTHSTGDEQFF. CDR3 coding DNA: TGTGCTAGCAGTCCGACTCATTCGACGGGCGATGAGCAGTTCTTC. This sequence joins TRBV11-1 and TRBJ2-1; D gene unclear. Germline CDR1 is SGHAT and CDR2 is FQDESV (reference sequence). The CDR3 covers 15 residues.

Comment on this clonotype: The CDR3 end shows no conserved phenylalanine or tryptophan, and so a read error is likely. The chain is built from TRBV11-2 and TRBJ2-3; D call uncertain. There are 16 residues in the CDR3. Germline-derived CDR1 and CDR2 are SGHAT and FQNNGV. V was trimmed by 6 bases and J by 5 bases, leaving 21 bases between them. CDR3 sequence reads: CASSPVGYPLQDTQYY. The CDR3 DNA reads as TGTGCCAGCAGTCCGGTGGGTTACCCGCTTCAAGATACGCAGTATTAT.

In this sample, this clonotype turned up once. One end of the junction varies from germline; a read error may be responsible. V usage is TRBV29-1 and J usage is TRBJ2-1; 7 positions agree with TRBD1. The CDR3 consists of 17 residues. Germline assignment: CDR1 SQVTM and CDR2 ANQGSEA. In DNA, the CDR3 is TGCAGCGTTGAAGGGGGAGACAGGGTGGTCTCCTACAAAGAGCAGTTCTTC. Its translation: CSVEGGDRVVSYKEQFF.

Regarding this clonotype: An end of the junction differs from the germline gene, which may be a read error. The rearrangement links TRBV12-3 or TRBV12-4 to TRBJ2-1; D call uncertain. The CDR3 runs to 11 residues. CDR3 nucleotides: TGTGTCAGCACTTCCAAGGGTGAGCAGTTCTTC. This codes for CVSTSKGEQFF.